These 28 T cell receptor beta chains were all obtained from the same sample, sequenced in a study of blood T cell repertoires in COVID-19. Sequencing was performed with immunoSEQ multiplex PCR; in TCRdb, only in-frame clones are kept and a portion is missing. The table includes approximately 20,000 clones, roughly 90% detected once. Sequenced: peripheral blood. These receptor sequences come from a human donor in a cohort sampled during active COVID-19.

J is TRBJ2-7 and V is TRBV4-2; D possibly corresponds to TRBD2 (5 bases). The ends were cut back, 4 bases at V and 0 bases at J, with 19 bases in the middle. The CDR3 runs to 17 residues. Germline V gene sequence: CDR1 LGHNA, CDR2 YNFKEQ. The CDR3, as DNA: TGTGCCAGCAGCCCCTCCTTGGCGGGCCTAAGCTCCTACGAGCAGTACTTC. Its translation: CASSPSLAGLSSYEQYF.

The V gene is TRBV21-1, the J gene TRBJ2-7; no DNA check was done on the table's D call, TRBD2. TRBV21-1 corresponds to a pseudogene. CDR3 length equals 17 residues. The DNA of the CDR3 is TGTGCCAGCAGCATCGGGACTAGACTTAGTACTCGATACGAGCAGTACTTC. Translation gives CASSIGTRLSTRYEQYF.

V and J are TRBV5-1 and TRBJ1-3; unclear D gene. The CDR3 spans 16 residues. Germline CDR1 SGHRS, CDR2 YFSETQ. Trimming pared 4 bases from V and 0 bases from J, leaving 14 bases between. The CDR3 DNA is TGCGCCAGCAGCCCAGAACTCAGGTTCTCTGGAAACACCATATATTTT. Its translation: CASSPELRFSGNTIYF.

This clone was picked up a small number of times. Written as DNA, the CDR3 is TGCAGCGTTTGGGAGGGCCCTGGAACCTACGAGCAGTACTTC. Its translation: CSVWEGPGTYEQYF. The chain joins TRBV29-1 to TRBJ2-7; TRBD2 aligns across 7 bases. Germline loops: CDR1 SQVTM, CDR2 ANQGSEA. The V segment lost 5 bases and the J segment 2 bases; nucleotides outside the gene matches: 9. CDR3 length: 14 residues.

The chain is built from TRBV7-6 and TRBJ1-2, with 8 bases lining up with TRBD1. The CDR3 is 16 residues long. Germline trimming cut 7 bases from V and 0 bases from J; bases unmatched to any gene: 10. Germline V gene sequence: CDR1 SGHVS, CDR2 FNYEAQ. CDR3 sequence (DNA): TGTGCCAGCAACATCAACAGGGGGGGGACTAACTATGGCTACACCTTC. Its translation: CASNINRGGTNYGYTF.

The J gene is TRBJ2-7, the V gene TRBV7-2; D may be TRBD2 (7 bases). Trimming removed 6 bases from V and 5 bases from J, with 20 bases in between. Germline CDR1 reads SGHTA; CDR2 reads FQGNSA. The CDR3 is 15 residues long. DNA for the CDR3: TGTGCCAGCAGTGAGAGGGGGGGCTGGGGCAACGAGCAGTACTTC. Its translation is CASSERGGWGNEQYF.

CDR3 loop: CASGPPGQVYTEAFF. CDR3 in DNA: TGTGCTAGTGGACCGCCGGGACAGGTTTACACTGAAGCTTTCTTT. This chain uses TRBV12-5 with TRBJ1-1; 8 positions match TRBD1. Germline assignment: CDR1 LGHNT and CDR2 FRNRAP. The ends lost 6 bases at V and 3 bases at J; junction bases unmatched: 9. This CDR3 region has 15 residues.

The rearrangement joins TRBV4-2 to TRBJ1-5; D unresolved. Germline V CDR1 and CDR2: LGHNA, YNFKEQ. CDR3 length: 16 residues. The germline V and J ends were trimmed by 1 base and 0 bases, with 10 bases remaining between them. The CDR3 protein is CASSQVKRGSNQPQHF. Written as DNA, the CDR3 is TGTGCCAGCAGCCAAGTTAAGCGGGGTAGCAATCAGCCCCAGCATTTT.

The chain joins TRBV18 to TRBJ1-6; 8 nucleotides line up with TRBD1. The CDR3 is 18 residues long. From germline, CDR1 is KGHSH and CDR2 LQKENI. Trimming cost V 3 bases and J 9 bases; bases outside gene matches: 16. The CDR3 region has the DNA TGTGCCAGCTCACCTGTGGCCTCGAACAGGGGGGGGAGTTCACCCCTCCACTTT. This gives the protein CASSPVASNRGGSSPLHF.

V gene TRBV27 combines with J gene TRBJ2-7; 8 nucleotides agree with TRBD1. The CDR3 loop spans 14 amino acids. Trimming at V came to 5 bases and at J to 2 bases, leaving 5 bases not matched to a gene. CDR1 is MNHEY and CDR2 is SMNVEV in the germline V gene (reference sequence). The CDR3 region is CASSLDRATYEQYF. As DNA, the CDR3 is TGTGCCAGCAGTCTGGACAGGGCCACCTACGAGCAGTACTTC.

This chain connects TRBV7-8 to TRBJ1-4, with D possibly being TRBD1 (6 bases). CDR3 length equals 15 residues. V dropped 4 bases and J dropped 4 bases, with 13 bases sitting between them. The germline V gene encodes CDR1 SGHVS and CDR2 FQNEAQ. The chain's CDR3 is CASSSRQAFNEKLFF. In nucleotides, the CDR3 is TGTGCCAGCAGCTCCCGACAGGCCTTTAATGAAAAACTGTTTTTT.

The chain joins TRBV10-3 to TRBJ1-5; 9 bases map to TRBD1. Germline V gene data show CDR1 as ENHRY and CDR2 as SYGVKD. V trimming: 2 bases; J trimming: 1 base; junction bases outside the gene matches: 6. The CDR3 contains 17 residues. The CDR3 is CAISEDRGRVSNQPQHF. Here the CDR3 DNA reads TGTGCCATCAGTGAGGACAGGGGGAGAGTGAGCAATCAGCCCCAGCATTTT.

The CDR3 protein is CASSYFGQQYF. DNA of the CDR3: TGTGCCAGCAGTTACTTTGGGCAGCAGTACTTC. The chain is built from TRBV6-2 or TRBV6-3 and TRBJ2-7; no clear D. The germline gives CDR1 MNHEY, CDR2 SVGEGT. V lost 1 base and J lost 8, with 6 bases in between. CDR3 length: 11 residues.

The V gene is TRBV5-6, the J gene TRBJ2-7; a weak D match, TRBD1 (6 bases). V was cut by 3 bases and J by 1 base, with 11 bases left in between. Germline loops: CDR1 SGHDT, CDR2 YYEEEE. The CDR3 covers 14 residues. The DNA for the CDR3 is TGTGCCAGCAGCTCCTCAGGGGCATCCTACGAGCAGTACTTC. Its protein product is CASSSSGASYEQYF.

CDR3 in amino acids: CANSGQGGSDEQFF. The CDR3 nucleotides read TGTGCTAACAGCGGACAGGGTGGGTCGGATGAGCAGTTCTTC. The chain is built from TRBV12-5 and TRBJ2-1; the match to TRBD1 covers 8 bases. The CDR3 spans 14 residues. Germline V CDR1 and CDR2: LGHNT, FRNRAP. V was clipped by 10 bases and J by 8 bases; unmatched bases: 13.

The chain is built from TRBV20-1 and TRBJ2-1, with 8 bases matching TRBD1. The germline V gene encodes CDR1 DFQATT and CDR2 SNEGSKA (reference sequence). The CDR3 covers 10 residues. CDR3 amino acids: CSLYRGAQFF. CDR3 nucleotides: TGCAGCCTTTACAGGGGGGCGCAGTTCTTC.

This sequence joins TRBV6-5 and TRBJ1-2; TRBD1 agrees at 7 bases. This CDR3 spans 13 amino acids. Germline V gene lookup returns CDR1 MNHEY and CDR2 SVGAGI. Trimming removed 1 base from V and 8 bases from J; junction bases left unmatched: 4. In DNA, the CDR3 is TGTGCCAGCAGTTACTACAGGGGACGGGGCTACACCTTC. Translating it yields CASSYYRGRGYTF.

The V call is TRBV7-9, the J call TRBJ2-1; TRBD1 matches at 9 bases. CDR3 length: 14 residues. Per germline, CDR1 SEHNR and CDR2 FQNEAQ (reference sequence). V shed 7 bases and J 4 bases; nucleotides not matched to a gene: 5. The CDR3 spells CASTLDRGYNEQFF. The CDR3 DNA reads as TGTGCCAGCACATTGGACAGGGGATACAATGAGCAGTTCTTC.

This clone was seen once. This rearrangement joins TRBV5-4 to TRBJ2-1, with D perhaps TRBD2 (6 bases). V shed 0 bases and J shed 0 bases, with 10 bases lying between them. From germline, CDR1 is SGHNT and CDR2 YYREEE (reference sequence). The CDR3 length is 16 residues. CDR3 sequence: CASSLDGGPSYNEQFF. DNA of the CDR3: TGTGCCAGCAGCTTGGACGGAGGGCCCTCCTACAATGAGCAGTTCTTC.

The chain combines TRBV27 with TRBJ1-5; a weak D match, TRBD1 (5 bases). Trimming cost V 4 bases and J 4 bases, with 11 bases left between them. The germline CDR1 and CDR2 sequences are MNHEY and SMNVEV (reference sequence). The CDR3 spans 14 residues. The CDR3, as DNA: TGTGCCAGCAGTTATGCAGGGTTAAATCAGCCCCAGCATTTT. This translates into CASSYAGLNQPQHF.

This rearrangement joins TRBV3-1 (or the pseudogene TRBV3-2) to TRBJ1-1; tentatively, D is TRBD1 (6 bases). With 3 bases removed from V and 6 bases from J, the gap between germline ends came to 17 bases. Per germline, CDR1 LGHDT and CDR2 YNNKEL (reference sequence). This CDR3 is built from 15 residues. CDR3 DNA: TGTGCCAGCAGCCATGCCAGAGACAGGTACCCTGAAGCTTTCTTT. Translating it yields CASSHARDRYPEAFF.

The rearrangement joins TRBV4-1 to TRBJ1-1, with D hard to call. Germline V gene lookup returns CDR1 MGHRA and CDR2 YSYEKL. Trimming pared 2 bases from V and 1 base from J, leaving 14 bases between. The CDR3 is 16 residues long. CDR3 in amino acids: CASSQRVVRENTEAFF. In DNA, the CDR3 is TGCGCCAGCAGCCAAAGAGTGGTTCGAGAGAACACTGAAGCTTTCTTT.

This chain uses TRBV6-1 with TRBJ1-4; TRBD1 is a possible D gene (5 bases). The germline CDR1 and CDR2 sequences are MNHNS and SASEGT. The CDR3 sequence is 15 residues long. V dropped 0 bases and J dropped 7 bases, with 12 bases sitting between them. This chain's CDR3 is CASSEAPRGGEKLFF. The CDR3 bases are TGTGCCAGCAGTGAAGCGCCAAGGGGCGGTGAAAAACTGTTTTTT.

The CDR3 sequence: CAWGLAGHSTDTQYF. CDR3 sequence (DNA): TGTGCCTGGGGACTAGCGGGGCATAGCACAGATACGCAGTATTTT. The chain carries TRBV30 and TRBJ2-3, with 12 bases that match TRBD2. Germline assignment: CDR1 GTSNPN and CDR2 SVGIG (reference sequence). This CDR3 is built from 15 residues. Trimming cost V 5 bases and J 0 bases; bases outside gene matches: 3.

DNA of the CDR3: TGTGCCAGCAGCCCCGTCAGTTCTGGAAACACCATATATTTT. Amino acid sequence: CASSPVSSGNTIYF. This chain connects TRBV7-8 to TRBJ1-3; D uncertain. Trimming stripped 5 bases from V and 1 base from J, with 9 bases between. CDR1 and CDR2 (germline): SGHVS, FQNEAQ. The CDR3 covers 14 residues.

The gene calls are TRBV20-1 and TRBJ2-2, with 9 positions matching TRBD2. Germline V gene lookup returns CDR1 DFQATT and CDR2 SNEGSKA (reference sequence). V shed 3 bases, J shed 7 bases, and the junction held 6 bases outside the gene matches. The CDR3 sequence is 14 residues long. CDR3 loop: CSASLGGGDGELFF. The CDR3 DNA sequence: TGCAGTGCTAGTTTAGGCGGGGGGGACGGGGAGCTGTTTTTT.

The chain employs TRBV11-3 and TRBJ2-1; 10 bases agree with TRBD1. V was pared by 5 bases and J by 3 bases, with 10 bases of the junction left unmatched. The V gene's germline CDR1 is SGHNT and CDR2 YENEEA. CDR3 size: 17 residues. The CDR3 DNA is TGTGCCAGCAGCCCGAGAGGGACAGGGGCCGGCTACAATGAGCAGTTCTTC. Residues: CASSPRGTGAGYNEQFF.

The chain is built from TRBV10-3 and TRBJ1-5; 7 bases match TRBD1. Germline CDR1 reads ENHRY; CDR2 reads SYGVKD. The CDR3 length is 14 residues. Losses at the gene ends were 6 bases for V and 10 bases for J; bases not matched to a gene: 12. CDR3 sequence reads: CAISLTGAAEPQHF. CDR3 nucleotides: TGTGCCATCAGCCTTACAGGGGCTGCTGAACCCCAGCATTTT.